This TCR beta chain was captured by sequencing in a study of OX40 agonist ivuxolimab in advanced cancers. The method was immunoSEQ multiplex PCR; TCRdb's version includes in-frame clones alone and lacks a portion of them. The sample has approximately 50,000 clones; 88% are singletons. Trimming took off 8 bases at V and 0 bases at J, with 11 bases between the two ends. Germline V gene data show CDR1 as SGHRS and CDR2 as YFSETQ. This CDR3 has 14 amino acids. Specimen: CD4+ or CD8+ T cells sorted from blood, collected in a trial of the OX40 agonist ivuxolimab. The chain joins TRBV5-1 to TRBJ2-2; D is tentatively TRBD1 or TRBD2 (5 bases each). The TCR was taken from an adult with an advanced solid tumor such as melanoma, head and neck, liver or kidney cancer. The CDR3 protein is CASEPGPNTGELFF. The CDR3 DNA reads as TGCGCCAGTGAACCGGGACCGAACACCGGGGAGCTGTTTTTT.